The 20 T cell receptor beta chains listed next were all sequenced from one sample in a study of blood T cells in healthy people across ages. A second PCR, run for roughly 7 to 12 cycles, used a sample-barcoded 5' primer plus a J-beta primer mix. TCRdb fed the 5' RACE reads into MiXCR, producing one record per CDR3 protein. The sample lists 1,300,000 or so distinct CDR3 sequences, roughly 60% seen once, with 6.5% to 8.5% in the top ten. The material sequenced was blood. The receptors were sampled from a man younger than 30 in good health.

This chain uses TRBV10-3 with TRBJ1-2; 10 bases align to TRBD1. This CDR3 region has 15 residues. V was pared by 6 bases and J by 8 bases, with 12 bases of the junction left unmatched. The germline gives CDR1 ENHRY, CDR2 SYGVKD. DNA of the CDR3: TGTGCCATCAGCTCCCTGGAGGGACAGGGGTCCGGCTACACCTTC. It yields the protein CAISSLEGQGSGYTF.

This chain uses TRBV20-1 with TRBJ2-3; D not resolved. Deletions cut 2 bases from V and 3 bases from J, with 9 bases between. Germline V gene sequence: CDR1 DFQATT, CDR2 SNEGSKA (reference sequence). The CDR3 has 13 residues. As DNA, the CDR3 is TGCAGTGCTAGACCAGGACGGACAGATACGCAGTATTTT. Its translation: CSARPGRTDTQYF.

The rearrangement uses TRBV14 and TRBJ1-1; weak D call: TRBD1 (5 bases). Trimming stripped 1 base from V and 7 bases from J, with 10 bases between. The CDR3 loop spans 13 amino acids. The germline CDR1 and CDR2 sequences are SGHDN and FVKESK. CDR3: CASSQGTGDEAFF. The CDR3 coding sequence is TGTGCCAGCAGCCAAGGTACGGGGGATGAAGCTTTCTTT.

The chain joins TRBV27 to TRBJ1-2, with 9 bases identical to TRBD1. V lost 4 bases and J lost 8; bases outside the gene matches: 8. The CDR3 loop spans 14 amino acids. From germline, CDR1 is MNHEY and CDR2 SMNVEV (reference sequence). As DNA, the CDR3 is TGTGCCAGCAGTTCGGGGACAGGGATTTGGGGCTACACCTTC. Its translation: CASSSGTGIWGYTF.

The rearrangement uses TRBV7-2 and TRBJ2-1; unclear D gene. Per germline, CDR1 SGHTA and CDR2 FQGNSA. The V gene lost 4 bases and the J gene lost 2 bases, with 15 bases spanning the gap. This CDR3 region has 16 residues. CDR3 DNA: TGTGCCAGCAGCTCCCTTGGAGACGTAGCCTACAATGAGCAGTTCTTC. Encoded protein: CASSSLGDVAYNEQFF.

This clonotype has a handful of counts. V gene TRBV20-1 combines with J gene TRBJ2-7; 7 positions agree with TRBD1. V lost 3 bases, J lost 3 bases, and 5 bases stayed unmatched. This CDR3 is 13 amino acids long. The germline gives CDR1 DFQATT, CDR2 SNEGSKA (reference sequence). The CDR3 coding sequence is TGCAGTGCTAGGTGGCAGGGGGTCTACGAGCAGTACTTC. Translation gives CSARWQGVYEQYF.

This clonotype was observed a handful of times. CDR3 residues: CASFTPDSPNYGYTF. The CDR3 coding sequence is TGCGCCAGCTTTACTCCGGACAGTCCTAACTATGGCTACACCTTC. The chain recombines TRBV10-2 with TRBJ1-2, with D maybe TRBD1 (6 bases). Trimming removed 8 bases from V and 0 bases from J, with 16 bases in between. The CDR3 runs 15 residues. Germline-derived CDR1 and CDR2 are WSHSY and SAAADI.

The V and J genes are TRBV4-3 and TRBJ2-1, with D uncertain. Germline V CDR1 and CDR2: LGHNA, YSLEER. Trimming took off 3 bases at V and 8 bases at J, with 14 bases between the two ends. CDR3 size: 14 residues. CDR3 loop: CASSQVAVGDEQFF. CDR3 DNA: TGCGCCAGCAGCCAGGTTGCCGTCGGCGATGAGCAGTTCTTC.

The chain uses TRBV20-1 and TRBJ2-3; D may correspond to TRBD1 or TRBD2 (6 bases each). Germline V gives CDR1 DFQATT, CDR2 SNEGSKA (reference sequence). This CDR3 is 16 amino acids long. Trimming stripped 1 base from V and 6 bases from J, with 20 bases between. The CDR3 reads CSARALIRLGGDTQYF. In DNA form, the CDR3 reads TGCAGTGCTAGAGCCCTAATAAGACTAGGGGGGGATACGCAGTATTTT.

The V call is TRBV5-5, the J call TRBJ2-2; 9 nucleotides agree with TRBD1. CDR1 and CDR2 (germline): SGHKS, YYEKEE (reference sequence). The CDR3 runs 16 residues. With 4 bases clipped from V and 2 bases from J, the junction kept 6 bases outside the gene matches. Written as DNA, the CDR3 is TGTGCCAGCAGCGGACAGGGGTCCCATAACACCGGGGAGCTGTTTTTT. This translates into CASSGQGSHNTGELFF.

The chain is built from TRBV12-3 or TRBV12-4 and TRBJ2-1; 7 bases fit TRBD2. CDR3 size: 13 residues. V shed 5 bases and J 8 bases; nucleotides not matched to a gene: 6. The CDR3 DNA is TGTGCCAGCAGTCCCCGAGCGGGATATGAGCAGTTCTTC. Translation gives CASSPRAGYEQFF.

As for this clonotype: Germline and junction disagree at one end, which may indicate a read error. The V and J genes are TRBV7-2 and TRBJ1-6; D remains ambiguous. This CDR3 has 14 amino acids. Per germline, CDR1 SGHTA and CDR2 FQGNSA. The DNA of the CDR3 is TGTGCCTGCAGCTTAGTCCTGGCTGGCTCAGCCCTCCACTTT. It translates to CACSLVLAGSALHF.

This chain uses TRBV4-1 with TRBJ2-3, with a tentative D call TRBD2 (6 bases). The V and J ends lost 4 bases and 1 base respectively, with 15 bases between them. There are 16 residues in the CDR3. Germline CDR1 MGHRA, CDR2 YSYEKL. In nucleotides, the CDR3 is TGCGCCAGCAGCCGACCGAACAGGAGGGGCACAGATACGCAGTATTTT. This codes for CASSRPNRRGTDTQYF.

The chain is built from TRBV20-1 and TRBJ2-3, with 16 bases lining up with TRBD2. The CDR3 consists of 14 residues. The germline gives CDR1 DFQATT, CDR2 SNEGSKA (reference sequence). The trim removed 3 bases at V and 9 bases at J, leaving 3 bases unmatched. CDR3 DNA sequence: TGCAGTGCTAGGGGACTAGCGGGGGGGCAGACGCAGTATTTT. Translation gives CSARGLAGGQTQYF.

This chain joins TRBV20-1 and TRBJ2-7; 11 bases agree with TRBD2. The germline V gene encodes CDR1 DFQATT and CDR2 SNEGSKA (reference sequence). The trim removed 2 bases at V and 6 bases at J, leaving 9 bases unmatched. This CDR3 spans 15 amino acids. In DNA form, the CDR3 reads TGCAGTGCTAGACCCCAAACTAGCGGGGGAGTCGAGCAGTACTTC. Its translation is CSARPQTSGGVEQYF.

This chain connects TRBV4-3 to TRBJ2-3; D gene ambiguous. CDR1 is LGHNA and CDR2 is YSLEER in the germline V gene. Trimming removed 1 base from V and 0 bases from J, with 8 bases in between. This CDR3 is built from 15 residues. The CDR3 is CASSQGTLSTDTQYF. CDR3 DNA: TGCGCCAGCAGCCAAGGTACCCTTAGCACAGATACGCAGTATTTT.

This clonotype appeared a few times. The chain couples TRBV4-1 to TRBJ2-1; D is possibly TRBD1 (5 bases). Germline V lookup: CDR1 MGHRA, CDR2 YSYEKL. The CDR3 runs 14 residues. V lost 4 bases, J lost 4 bases, and 11 bases lay in between. The CDR3 loop reads CASSRVGQYNEQFF. CDR3 nucleotide sequence: TGCGCCAGCAGCCGGGTGGGGCAGTACAATGAGCAGTTCTTC.

This clonotype was found many times. The rearrangement joins TRBV12-3 or TRBV12-4 to TRBJ2-7; D tentatively fits TRBD1 or TRBD2 (5 bases each). CDR3 length equals 13 residues. The V end was cut by 3 bases, the J end by 2 bases, with 8 bases between. CDR3 in amino acids: CASSFGGAYEQYF. The CDR3 DNA sequence: TGTGCCAGCAGTTTTGGGGGAGCCTACGAGCAGTACTTC.

The CDR3 DNA reads TGCGCCAGCAGCCACTTGGTGAACACTGAAGCTTTCTTT. The encoded protein is CASSHLVNTEAFF. V is TRBV4-3 and J is TRBJ1-1; no definite D call. V lost 3 bases to trimming and J lost 0 bases, with 5 bases between them. The CDR3 has 13 residues. The V gene's germline CDR1 is LGHNA and CDR2 YSLEER.

The sample holds a few counts of this clonotype. The genes are TRBV6-5 and TRBJ2-1; 7 positions agree with TRBD1. CDR3 length equals 11 residues. Germline CDR1 MNHEY, CDR2 SVGAGI. V trimming: 7 bases; J trimming: 15 bases; junction bases outside the gene matches: 9. The CDR3 sequence: CASNTGTVTFF. The DNA for the CDR3 is TGTGCCAGCAACACCGGGACAGTTACGTTCTTC.